One T cell receptor beta chain is described in this entry. The antigen is undetermined. The data originate from a study of blood T cells in healthy people across ages. Study-level results: The long-lived group displayed more naive CD4+ cells, plus higher diversity, than the aged donors did. Possibly confounding the expanded clonotype changes was the fact that donor CMV status was unknown.

The germline V gene has CDR1 SGHTA and CDR2 FQGNSA. V lost 7 bases to trimming and J lost 0 bases, with 19 bases between them. This CDR3 has 17 amino acids. Drawing of peripheral blood yielded about 9.8 milliliters from each donor. Per sample, a minimum of 7 million PBMCs were isolated. Together with a sample-barcoded 5' primer, a J-beta primer mix was included in a second PCR lasting roughly 6 to 12 cycles. TCRdb analysed the 5' RACE reads with MiXCR anew, one entry per CDR3 protein. The table lists around 500,000 distinct CDR3 sequences, more than 45% of them singletons. The specimen sequenced was blood. The origin of this receptor is an elderly man in good health. The V and J genes are TRBV7-2 and TRBJ2-1; D may match TRBD1 or TRBD2 (6 bases each). The CDR3 region is CASNFPGALSSYNEQFF. CDR3 in DNA: TGTGCCAGCAACTTTCCGGGGGCATTAAGCTCCTACAATGAGCAGTTCTTC.